This TCR beta chain was recovered during a study of sequential checkpoint blockade in melanoma. Study-level background: First-line arms were nivolumab then ipilimumab, or the reverse, randomized 1:1. Each arm's sequence ended with maintenance nivolumab.

Stated treatment: randomized to nivolumab then ipilimumab (arm A) or the reverse (arm B). None of the patients previously received DNA-damaging chemotherapy. PBMC sorting kept live CD3+CD8+ cells without CD19 or CD56. Measured with immunoSEQ multiplex PCR; TCRdb has only the in-frame clones, and not every one. The sample contains about 16,000 clones, about 92% of which appear only once. The germline CDR1 and CDR2 sequences are SEHNR and FQNEAQ (reference sequence). V was trimmed by 10 bases and J by 12 bases, leaving 21 bases between them. The CDR3 has 13 residues. This sequence originates from a human donor with melanoma. The sample in question was CD8+ T cells sorted from blood (inferred from file names), obtained from a patient given nivolumab and ipilimumab in sequence. The chain is built from TRBV7-9 and TRBJ1-4, with D tentatively TRBD1 (6 bases). The CDR3 spells CAIRGTRGNELFF. The DNA for the CDR3 is TGTGCCATAAGGGGGACCCGGGGTAATGAACTGTTTTTT. The full variable domain, in which reference TRBV7-9 and TRBJ1-4 provide the parts outside the CDR3, is DTGVSQNPRHKITKRGQNVTFRCDPISEHNRLYWYRQTLGQGPEFLTYFQNEAQLEKSRLLSDRFSAERPKGSFSTLEIQRTEQGDSAMYLCAIRGTRGNELFFGSGTQLSVL.